This T cell receptor beta chain is drawn from a study of cytomegalovirus exposure and HLA in healthy donors. About this clone: The antigen remains unidentified.

Whole-study findings and limits: Whilst most TCR sequences proved rare, a subset of public TCRs occurred across many donors. The study put 150 or so TCR beta chains on its list as cytomegalovirus-associated. As confirmed in vitro, a few CMV-associated chains were specific for CMV antigens.

Using immunoSEQ multiplex PCR, the repertoire was profiled, and TCRdb retains in-frame clones only, with some absent. The sample includes about 160,000 clones, roughly 91% seen only once; the top ten take about 9.3%. This CDR3 region has 14 residues. The germline CDR1 and CDR2 sequences are MNHEY and SMNVEV (reference sequence). Trimming took 2 bases from V and 4 from J, leaving 10 bases between them. This clonotype originated in a woman in her late teens or twenties in good health and CMV-seropositive. The specimen was PBMCs. This sequence joins TRBV27 and TRBJ2-3, with TRBD1 as a possible D gene (6 bases). The CDR3 DNA reads as TGTGCCAGCAGTTTACCAGGGGTGGCAGATACGCAGTATTTT. Translated: CASSLPGVADTQYF.